A selection of T cell receptor beta chains follows, all from one sample in a study of post-analysis software for immune sequencing data. TCRdb reprocessed the PCR reads via MiXCR and lists one record per CDR3 protein. The table includes about 820,000 distinct CDR3 sequences, under 70% detected once. The sequenced sample consisted of blood. The origin of the receptors is a girl between 5 and 17 years old with multiple sclerosis. The CDR3 runs from the conserved cysteine through the conserved F or W. A D gene is named only where the DNA matches it firmly. A clone size is listed for some rows: how often the clone was seen (once, few, many), or a class if it is expanded.

j_call v_call clone_size d_call cdr3_aa cdr3_nt
TRBJ2-5 TRBV7-2 NA TRBD1 CASSLGLQGARETQYF TGTGCCAGCAGCTTAGGTCTCCAGGGGGCACGGGAGACCCAGTACTTC
TRBJ1-5 TRBV4-1 NA NA CASSQARGGSNQPQHF TGCGCCAGCAGCCAGGCGCGAGGGGGAAGCAATCAGCCCCAGCATTTT
TRBJ2-5 TRBV29-1 few NA CSFGETQYF TGCAGCTTCGGGGAGACCCAGTACTTC
TRBJ2-5 TRBV4-1 NA NA CASSQDFETQYF TGCGCCAGCAGCCAAGATTTTGAGACCCAGTACTTC
TRBJ2-1 TRBV24-1 few TRBD2 CATSRVAGDRNEQFF TGTGCCACCAGTAGGGTAGCGGGAGACCGGAATGAGCAGTTCTTC
TRBJ2-7 TRBV6-5 NA TRBD1 CASSYRQGLSYEQYF TGTGCCAGCAGTTACAGACAGGGGCTCTCCTACGAGCAGTACTTC
TRBJ2-1 TRBV5-1 once NA CASSLGHNSNEQFF TGCGCCAGCAGCTTGGGTCATAATAGCAATGAGCAGTTCTTC
TRBJ2-3 TRBV25-1 NA NA CASSESVTDTQYF TGTGCCAGCAGTGAGAGTGTGACAGATACGCAGTATTTT
TRBJ2-7 TRBV12-3/TRBV12-4 NA TRBD2 CASSLAGGFHEQYF TGTGCCAGCAGTCTAGCGGGGGGGTTCCATGAGCAGTACTTC
TRBJ2-1 TRBV29-1 NA NA CSVEPRVSCNEQFF TGCAGCGTTGAGCCCAGGGTCTCCTGCAATGAGCAGTTCTTC
TRBJ1-1 TRBV20-1 NA TRBD1 CSARDLTGVEAFF TGCAGTGCTAGAGACCTAACAGGGGTGGAAGCTTTCTTT
TRBJ2-5 TRBV20-1 NA NA CSANDGRETQYF TGCAGTGCTAATGATGGGCGGGAGACCCAGTACTTC
TRBJ2-1 TRBV10-3 few NA CAISARVSYNEQFF TGTGCCATCAGTGCTAGGGTCTCCTACAATGAGCAGTTCTTC
TRBJ2-1 TRBV5-1 NA TRBD2 CASKLAGTPQSRGQFF TGCGCCAGCAAGCTAGCGGGGACTCCCCAATCACGGGGCCAGTTCTTC
TRBJ1-2 TRBV12-3/TRBV12-4 NA NA CASALGGPKGPVYGYTF TGTGCCAGCGCCCTCGGGGGGCCAAAAGGCCCCGTCTATGGCTACACCTTC
TRBJ2-7 TRBV27 NA NA CASTTLIGRTYEQYF TGTGCCAGCACCACCCTCATTGGACGAACCTACGAGCAGTACTTC